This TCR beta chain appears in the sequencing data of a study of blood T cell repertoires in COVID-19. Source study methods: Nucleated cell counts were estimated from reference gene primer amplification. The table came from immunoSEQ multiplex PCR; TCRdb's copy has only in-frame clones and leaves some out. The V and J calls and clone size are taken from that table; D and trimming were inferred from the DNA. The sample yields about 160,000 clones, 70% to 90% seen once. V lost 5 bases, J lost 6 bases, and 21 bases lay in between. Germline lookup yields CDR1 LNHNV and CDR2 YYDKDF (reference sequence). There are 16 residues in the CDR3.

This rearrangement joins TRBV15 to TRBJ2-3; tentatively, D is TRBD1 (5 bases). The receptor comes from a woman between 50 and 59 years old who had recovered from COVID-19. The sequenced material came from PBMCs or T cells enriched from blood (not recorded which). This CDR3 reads CATSPPMETEGDTQYF. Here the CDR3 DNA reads TGTGCCACCAGCCCCCCTATGGAGACAGAAGGGGATACGCAGTATTTT.